This section outlines one TCR beta chain sequence together with its context. What it binds is not known. This specimen comes from a study of T cell repertoires in cytomegalovirus infection. One entry per CDR3 protein, called by TCRdb with MiXCR from the reads. This sample carries about 890,000 distinct CDR3 sequences, approximately 31% of them seen once, and the ten largest clones take under 15%. The CDR3 is 14 residues long. Germline lookup yields CDR1 MNHEY and CDR2 SMNVEV (reference sequence). V shed 8 bases and J shed 4 bases, with 15 bases lying between them. Sample: cultured CD8+ T cells from PBMCs, taken from culture after CMV antigen stimulation. The source of this sequence is a human donor in good health (CMV status not recorded). Some clones in this sample may be carry-over from other donors' samples. This chain links TRBV27 with TRBJ2-1, with unresolved D. CDR3 region: CASFLPERYNEQFF. CDR3 coding DNA: TGTGCCAGCTTCCTACCAGAACGGTACAATGAGCAGTTCTTC.